A single sample is the source of the 2 T cell receptor beta chains below, sequenced in a study of shared clonotypes between healthy human individuals. Sequenced by immunoSEQ multiplex PCR; TCRdb stores in-frame clones only, minus some. The data show 700,000 or so clones, about two thirds seen once. The sample was memory CD4+ T cells sorted from blood. Subset in this sample: CD45RA-negative fraction. The origin of the receptors is a woman under 40 in good health.

This clone was counted once. This chain links TRBV5-5 with TRBJ2-5; maybe TRBD1 (5 bases). The J call is doubtful: the DNA matches TRBJ2-7 better. The CDR3 totals 15 residues. Germline V gives CDR1 SGHKS, CDR2 YYEKEE (reference sequence). CDR3 amino acids: CASSEETGFLYEQYF. CDR3 bases: TGTGCCAGCAGCGAAGAAACAGGTTTCCTCTACGAGCAGTACTTC.

This clone has a single count. This chain joins TRBV2 and TRBJ2-5, with no clear D. Germline lookup yields CDR1 SNHLY and CDR2 FYNNEI. The CDR3 loop spans 14 amino acids. V dropped 7 bases and J dropped 5 bases, with 17 bases sitting between them. The chain's CDR3 is CASKRGSSPETQYF. The DNA of the CDR3 is TGTGCCAGCAAGCGTGGGTCGTCACCGGAGACCCAGTACTTC.